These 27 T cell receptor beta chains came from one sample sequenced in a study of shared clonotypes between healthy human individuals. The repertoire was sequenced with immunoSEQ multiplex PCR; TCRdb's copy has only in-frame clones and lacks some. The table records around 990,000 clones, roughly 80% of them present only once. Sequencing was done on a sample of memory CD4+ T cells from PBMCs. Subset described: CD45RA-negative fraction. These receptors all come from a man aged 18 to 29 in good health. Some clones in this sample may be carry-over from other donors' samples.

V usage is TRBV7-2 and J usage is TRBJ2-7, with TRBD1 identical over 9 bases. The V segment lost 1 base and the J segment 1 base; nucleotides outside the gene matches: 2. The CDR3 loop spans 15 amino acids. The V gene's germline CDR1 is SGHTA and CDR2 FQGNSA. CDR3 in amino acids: CASSLGGTGSYEQYF. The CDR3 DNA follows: TGTGCCAGCAGCTTAGGGGGGACAGGGTCCTACGAGCAGTACTTC.

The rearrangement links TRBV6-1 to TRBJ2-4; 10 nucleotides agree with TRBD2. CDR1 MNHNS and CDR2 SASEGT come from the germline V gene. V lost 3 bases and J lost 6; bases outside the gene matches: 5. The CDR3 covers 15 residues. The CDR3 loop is CASSDQREGLNIQYF. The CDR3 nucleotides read TGTGCCAGCAGTGACCAGCGGGAGGGCCTAAACATTCAGTACTTC.

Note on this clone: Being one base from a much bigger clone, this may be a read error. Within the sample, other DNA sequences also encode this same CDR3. CDR3 coding DNA: TGTGCCAGCAGTTTACTGGATCAGCCCCAGCATTTT. It encodes CASSLLDQPQHF. The chain recombines TRBV28 with TRBJ1-5; the D is unclear. Germline V CDR1 and CDR2: MDHEN, SYDVKM. Trimming cost V 2 bases and J 5 bases, with 4 bases left between them. This CDR3 has 12 amino acids.

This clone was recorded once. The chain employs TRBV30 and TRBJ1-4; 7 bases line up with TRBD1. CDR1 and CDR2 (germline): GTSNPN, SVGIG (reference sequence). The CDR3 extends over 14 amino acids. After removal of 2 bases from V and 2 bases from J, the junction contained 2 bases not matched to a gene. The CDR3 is CAWSRDSTNEKLFF. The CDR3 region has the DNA TGTGCCTGGAGTAGGGACAGCACTAATGAAAAACTGTTTTTT. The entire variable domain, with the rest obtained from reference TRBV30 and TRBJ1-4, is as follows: SQTIHQWPATLVQPVGSPLSLECTVEGTSNPNLYWYRQAAGRGLQLLFYSVGIGQISSEVPQNLSASRPQDRQFILSSKKLLLSDSGFYLCAWSRDSTNEKLFFGSGTQLSVL.

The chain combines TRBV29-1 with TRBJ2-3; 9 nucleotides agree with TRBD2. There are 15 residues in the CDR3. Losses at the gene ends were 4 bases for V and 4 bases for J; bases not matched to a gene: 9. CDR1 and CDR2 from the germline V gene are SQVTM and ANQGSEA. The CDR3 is CSVVSWREGADTQYF. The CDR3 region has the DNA TGCAGCGTTGTTTCCTGGCGGGAGGGGGCAGATACGCAGTATTTT.

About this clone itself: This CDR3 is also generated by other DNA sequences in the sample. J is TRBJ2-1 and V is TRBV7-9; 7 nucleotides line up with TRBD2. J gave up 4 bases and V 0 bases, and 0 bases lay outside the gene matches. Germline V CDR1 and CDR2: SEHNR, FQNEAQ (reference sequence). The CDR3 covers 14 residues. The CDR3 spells CASSLAGGYNEQFF. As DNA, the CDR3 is TGTGCCAGCAGCTTAGCGGGAGGGTACAATGAGCAGTTCTTC.

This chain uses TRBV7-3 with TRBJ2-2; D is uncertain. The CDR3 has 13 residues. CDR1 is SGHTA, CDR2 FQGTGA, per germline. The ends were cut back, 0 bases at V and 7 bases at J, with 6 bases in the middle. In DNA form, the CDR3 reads TGTGCCAGCAGCTTAACCCTTAACGGGGAGCTGTTTTTT. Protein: CASSLTLNGELFF. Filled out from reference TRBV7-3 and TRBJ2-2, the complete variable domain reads GAGVSQTPSNKVTEKGKYVELRCDPISGHTALYWYRQSLGQGPEFLIYFQGTGAADDSGLPNDRFFAVRPEGSVSTLKIQRTERGDSAVYLCASSLTLNGELFFGEGSRLTVL.

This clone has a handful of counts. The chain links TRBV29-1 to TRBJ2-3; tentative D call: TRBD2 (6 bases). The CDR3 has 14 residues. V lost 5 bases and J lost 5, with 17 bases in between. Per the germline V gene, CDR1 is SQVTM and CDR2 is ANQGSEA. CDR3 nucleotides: TGCAGCGTTTTCGGGGGTCCTGAGGTAGATACGCAGTATTTT. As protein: CSVFGGPEVDTQYF.

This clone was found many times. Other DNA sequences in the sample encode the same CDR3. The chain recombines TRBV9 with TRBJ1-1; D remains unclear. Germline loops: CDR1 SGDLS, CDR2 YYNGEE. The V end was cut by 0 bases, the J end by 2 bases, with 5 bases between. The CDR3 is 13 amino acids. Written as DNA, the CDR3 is TGTGCCAGCAGCGTAGTTAGAAACACTGAAGCTTTCTTT. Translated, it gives CASSVVRNTEAFF. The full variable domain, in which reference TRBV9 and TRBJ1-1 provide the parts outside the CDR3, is DSGVTQTPKHLITATGQRVTLRCSPRSGDLSVYWYQQSLDQGLQFLIQYYNGEERAKGNILERFSAQQFPDLHSELNLSSLELGDSALYFCASSVVRNTEAFFGQGTRLTVV.

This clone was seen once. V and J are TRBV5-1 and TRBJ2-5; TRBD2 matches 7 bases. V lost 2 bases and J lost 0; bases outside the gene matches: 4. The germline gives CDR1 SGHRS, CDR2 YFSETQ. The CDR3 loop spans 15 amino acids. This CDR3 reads CASSLAGRDQETQYF. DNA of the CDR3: TGCGCCAGCAGCTTAGCGGGGAGGGACCAAGAGACCCAGTACTTC. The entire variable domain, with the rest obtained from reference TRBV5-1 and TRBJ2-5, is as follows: KAGVTQTPRYLIKTRGQQVTLSCSPISGHRSVSWYQQTPGQGLQFLFEYFSETQRNKGNFPGRFSGRQFSNSRSEMNVSTLELGDSALYLCASSLAGRDQETQYFGPGTRLLVL.

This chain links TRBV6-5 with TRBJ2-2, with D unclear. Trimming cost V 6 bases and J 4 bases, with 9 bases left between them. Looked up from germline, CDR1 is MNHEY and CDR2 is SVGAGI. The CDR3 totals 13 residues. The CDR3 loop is CASRVRTTGELFF. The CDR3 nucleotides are TGTGCCAGCAGAGTACGGACCACCGGGGAGCTGTTTTTT.

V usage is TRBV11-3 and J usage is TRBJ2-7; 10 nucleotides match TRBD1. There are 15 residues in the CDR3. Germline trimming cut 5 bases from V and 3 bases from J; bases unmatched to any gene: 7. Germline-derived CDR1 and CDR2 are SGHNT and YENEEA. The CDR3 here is CASSPGQGEVYEQYF. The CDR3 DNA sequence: TGTGCCAGCAGCCCCGGACAGGGGGAGGTCTACGAGCAGTACTTC.

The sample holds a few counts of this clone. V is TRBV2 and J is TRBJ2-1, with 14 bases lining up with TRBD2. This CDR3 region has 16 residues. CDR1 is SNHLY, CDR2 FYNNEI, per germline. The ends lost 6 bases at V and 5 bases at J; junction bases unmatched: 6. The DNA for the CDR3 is TGTGCCAGCAGCTGGGGACTAGCGGGAGATGACAATGAGCAGTTCTTC. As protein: CASSWGLAGDDNEQFF.

DNA of the CDR3: TGTGCCAGCAGCCGCGACTCAGGTGCTCGACAGCCCCAGCATTTT. Residues: CASSRDSGARQPQHF. This chain connects TRBV6-5 to TRBJ1-5; unclear D gene. Trimming took off 6 bases at V and 7 bases at J, with 19 bases between the two ends. The length of the CDR3 is 15 residues. CDR1 and CDR2 from the germline V gene are MNHEY and SVGAGI.

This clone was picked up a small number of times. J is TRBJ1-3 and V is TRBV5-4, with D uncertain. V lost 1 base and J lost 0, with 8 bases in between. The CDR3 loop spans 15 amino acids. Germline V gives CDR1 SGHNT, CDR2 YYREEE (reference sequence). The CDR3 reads CASSLKGGSGNTIYF. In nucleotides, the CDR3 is TGTGCCAGCAGCTTGAAGGGCGGCTCTGGAAACACCATATATTTT.

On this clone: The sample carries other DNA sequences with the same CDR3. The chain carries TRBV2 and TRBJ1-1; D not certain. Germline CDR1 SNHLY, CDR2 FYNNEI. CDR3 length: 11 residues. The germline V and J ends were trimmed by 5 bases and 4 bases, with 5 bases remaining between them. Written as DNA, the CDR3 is TGTGCCAGCAGTATGGGCACTGAAGCTTTCTTT. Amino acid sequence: CASSMGTEAFF.

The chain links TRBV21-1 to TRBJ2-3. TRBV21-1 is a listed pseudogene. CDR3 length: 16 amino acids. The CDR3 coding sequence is TGTGCCAGCAGCAAAGAAGGGAACCCGAACACAGATACGCAGTATTTT. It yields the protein CASSKEGNPNTDTQYF.

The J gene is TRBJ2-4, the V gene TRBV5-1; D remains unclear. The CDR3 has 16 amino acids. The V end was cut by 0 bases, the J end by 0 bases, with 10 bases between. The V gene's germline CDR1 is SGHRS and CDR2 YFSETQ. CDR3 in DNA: TGCGCCAGCAGCTTGGGGATCAGTCTAGCCAAAAACATTCAGTACTTC. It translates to CASSLGISLAKNIQYF. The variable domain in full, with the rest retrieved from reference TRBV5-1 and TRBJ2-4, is KAGVTQTPRYLIKTRGQQVTLSCSPISGHRSVSWYQQTPGQGLQFLFEYFSETQRNKGNFPGRFSGRQFSNSRSEMNVSTLELGDSALYLCASSLGISLAKNIQYFGAGTRLSVL.

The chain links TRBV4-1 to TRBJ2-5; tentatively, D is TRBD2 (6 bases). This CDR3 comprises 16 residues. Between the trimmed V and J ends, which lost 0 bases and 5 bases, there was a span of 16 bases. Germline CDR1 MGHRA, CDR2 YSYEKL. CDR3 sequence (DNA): TGCGCCAGCAGCCAAGAACCGCTTCCGGGAGAGGAGACCCAGTACTTC. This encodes CASSQEPLPGEETQYF.

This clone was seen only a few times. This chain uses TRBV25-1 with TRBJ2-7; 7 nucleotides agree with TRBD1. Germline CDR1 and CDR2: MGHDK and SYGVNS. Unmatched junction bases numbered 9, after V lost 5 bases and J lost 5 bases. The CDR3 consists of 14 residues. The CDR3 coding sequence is TGTGCCAGCAGTAGGTCAGGGGGTATCCACGAGCAGTACTTC. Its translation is CASSRSGGIHEQYF.

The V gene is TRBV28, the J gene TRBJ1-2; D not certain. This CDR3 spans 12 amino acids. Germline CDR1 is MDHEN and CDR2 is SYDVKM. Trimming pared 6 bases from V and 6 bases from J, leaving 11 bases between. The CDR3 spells CASSPRLHGYTF. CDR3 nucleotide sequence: TGTGCCAGCAGCCCGAGGTTACATGGCTACACCTTC.

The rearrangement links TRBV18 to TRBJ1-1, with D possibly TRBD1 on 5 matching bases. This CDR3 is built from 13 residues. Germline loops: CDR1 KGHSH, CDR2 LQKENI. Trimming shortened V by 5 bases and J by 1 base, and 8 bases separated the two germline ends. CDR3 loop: CASSAGTNTEAFF. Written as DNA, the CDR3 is TGTGCCAGCTCAGCCGGGACGAACACTGAAGCTTTCTTT.

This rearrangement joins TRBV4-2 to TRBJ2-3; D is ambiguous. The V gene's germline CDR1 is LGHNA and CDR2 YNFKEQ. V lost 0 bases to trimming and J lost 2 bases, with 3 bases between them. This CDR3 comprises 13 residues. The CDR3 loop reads CASSQDPTDTQYF. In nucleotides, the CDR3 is TGTGCCAGCAGCCAAGACCCCACAGATACGCAGTATTTT.

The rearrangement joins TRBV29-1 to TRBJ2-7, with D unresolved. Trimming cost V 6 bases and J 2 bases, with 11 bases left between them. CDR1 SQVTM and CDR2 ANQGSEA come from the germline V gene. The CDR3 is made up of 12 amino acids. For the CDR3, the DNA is TGCAGCGTCGCTCATGGCCCCTACGAGCAGTACTTC. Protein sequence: CSVAHGPYEQYF.

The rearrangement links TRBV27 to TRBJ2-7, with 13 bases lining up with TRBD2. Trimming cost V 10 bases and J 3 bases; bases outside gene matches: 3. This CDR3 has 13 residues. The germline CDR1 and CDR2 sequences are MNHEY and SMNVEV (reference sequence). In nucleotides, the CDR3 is TGTGCCACCCGACTAGCGGGAGGCTACGAGCAGTACTTC. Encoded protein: CATRLAGGYEQYF.

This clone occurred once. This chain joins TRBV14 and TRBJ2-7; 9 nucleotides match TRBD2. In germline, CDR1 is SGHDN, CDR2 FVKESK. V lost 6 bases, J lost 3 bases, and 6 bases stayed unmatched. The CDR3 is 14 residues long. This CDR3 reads CASRSTSGHYEQYF. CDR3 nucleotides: TGTGCCAGCAGGTCGACTAGCGGCCACTACGAGCAGTACTTC. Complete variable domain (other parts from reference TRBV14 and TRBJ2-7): EAGVTQFPSHSVIEKGQTVTLRCDPISGHDNLYWYRRVMGKEIKFLLHFVKESKQDESGMPNNRFLAERTGGTYSTLKVQPAELEDSGVYFCASRSTSGHYEQYFGPGTRLTVT.

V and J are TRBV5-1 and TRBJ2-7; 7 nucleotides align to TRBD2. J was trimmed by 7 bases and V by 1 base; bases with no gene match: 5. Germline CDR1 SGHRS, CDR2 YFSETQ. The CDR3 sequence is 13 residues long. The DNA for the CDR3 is TGCGCCAGCAGCTTGTCCGGGACTATAGAGCAGTACTTC. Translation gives CASSLSGTIEQYF.